This T cell receptor beta chain emerged from a study of patients and donors after allogeneic stem cell transplantation. One entry per CDR3 protein, called by TCRdb with MiXCR from the RT-PCR reads. This sample has 200,000 to 250,000 distinct CDR3 sequences, with approximately 14% found just once. The CDR3 extends over 15 amino acids. The J segment lost 9 bases and the V segment lost 4 bases, leaving 10 bases of the junction unmatched. Germline CDR1 KGHDR, CDR2 SFDVKD. This clonotype was found many times. The chain couples TRBV24-1 to TRBJ2-1, with TRBD1 identical over 8 bases. Sample: blood, either unsorted or a sorted T cell fraction (not recorded which). This receptor was obtained from a human donor who was either an allogeneic HSCT recipient or a stem cell or donor lymphocyte infusion donor (not recorded which). It is not recorded whose cells these are; they may come from a transplant donor. CDR3 residues: CATSELTGEGSEQFF. The CDR3 DNA reads TGTGCCACCAGTGAGTTGACAGGGGAAGGCAGTGAGCAGTTCTTC.